The 18 T cell receptor beta chains presented below share a single source sample, sequenced in a study of T-cell memory formation after mild COVID-19. TCRdb ran MiXCR on the 5' RACE reads and lists one entry per CDR3 protein. The sample lists under 400,000 distinct CDR3 sequences; around 20% were seen once. Sequenced sample: PBMCs or a T cell subset sorted from them (not recorded which). The receptors were gathered from an adult woman who had mild COVID-19 (a few samples of this study predate the infection). Cell type and time point are not known.

The chain is built from TRBV9 and TRBJ2-1, with 8 bases lining up with TRBD2. The CDR3 has 16 residues. Germline loops: CDR1 SGDLS, CDR2 YYNGEE. V gave up 4 bases and J gave up 3 bases; unmatched junction bases: 9. In DNA, the CDR3 is TGTGCCAGCAGCCCCGTGGCTAGCGGGTACTACAATGAGCAGTTCTTC. Translated: CASSPVASGYYNEQFF.

The chain recombines TRBV6-1 with TRBJ2-3, with TRBD2 identical over 12 bases. Losses at the gene ends were 4 bases for V and 5 bases for J; bases not matched to a gene: 13. Germline V gene sequence: CDR1 MNHNS, CDR2 SASEGT. The CDR3 runs 18 residues. CDR3 in amino acids: CASSGGSSGGASKDTQYF. The CDR3 coding sequence is TGTGCCAGCAGTGGTGGTTCTAGCGGGGGGGCCTCAAAAGATACGCAGTATTTT.

This clonotype was recorded many times. The chain couples TRBV7-2 to TRBJ2-1; 7 positions match TRBD2. Germline loops: CDR1 SGHTA, CDR2 FQGNSA. This CDR3 spans 15 amino acids. V was clipped by 0 bases and J by 4 bases; unmatched bases: 3. CDR3 sequence reads: CASSLAIGRYNEQFF. The CDR3 DNA reads as TGTGCCAGCAGCTTAGCGATCGGGAGGTACAATGAGCAGTTCTTC.

This clonotype came up many times. J is TRBJ2-1 and V is TRBV18; the D gene is possibly TRBD2 (6 bases). CDR1 and CDR2 from the germline V gene are KGHSH and LQKENI. V was trimmed by 0 bases and J by 3 bases, leaving 21 bases between them. CDR3 size: 19 residues. DNA for the CDR3: TGTGCCAGCTCACCACCGGGACTTACGATCCCACACTTCTACAATGAGCAGTTCTTC. The encoded protein is CASSPPGLTIPHFYNEQFF. Based on the CDR3 plus reference TRBV18 and TRBJ2-1, the full variable domain is NAGVMQNPRHLVRRRGQEARLRCSPMKGHSHVYWYRQLPEEGLKFMVYLQKENIIDESGMPKERFSAEFPKEGPSILRIQQVVRGDSAAYFCASSPPGLTIPHFYNEQFFGPGTRLTVL.

The rearrangement joins TRBV12-3 or TRBV12-4 to TRBJ2-3; 12 positions match TRBD2. The junction had 4 bases not matched to a gene; V was cut back by 5 bases and J by 4 bases. The length of the CDR3 is 15 residues. The CDR3 reads CASSRTSGVADTQYF. CDR3 DNA: TGTGCCAGCAGTCGGACTAGCGGGGTCGCAGATACGCAGTATTTT.

The chain uses TRBV11-2 and TRBJ1-5, with 7 bases lining up with TRBD1. Germline CDR1 and CDR2: SGHAT and FQNNGV. Germline trimming cut 5 bases from V and 6 bases from J; bases unmatched to any gene: 16. This CDR3 is 17 amino acids long. The CDR3: CASSEVGRGLQGQPQHF. The CDR3 DNA reads as TGTGCCAGCAGCGAAGTCGGTAGGGGGCTTCAAGGTCAGCCCCAGCATTTT.

This clonotype was counted between two and nine times. The genes are TRBV12-3 or TRBV12-4 and TRBJ1-2; D gene ambiguous. CDR3 length: 13 residues. Trimming stripped 7 bases from V and 6 bases from J, with 15 bases between. CDR3 bases: TGTGCCAGCACTCTGGATCCGGGCAATGGCTACACCTTC. It yields the protein CASTLDPGNGYTF.

This chain links TRBV24-1 with TRBJ2-2; D gene ambiguous. V was pared by 5 bases and J by 8 bases, with 11 bases between. The germline gives CDR1 KGHDR, CDR2 SFDVKD. CDR3 size: 13 residues. The CDR3 loop is CATSARLIGELFF. CDR3 nucleotide sequence: TGTGCCACCAGTGCGCGTTTAATTGGGGAGCTGTTTTTT.

The chain recombines TRBV30 with TRBJ2-2; 8 nucleotides agree with TRBD2. The CDR3 is 16 residues long. Germline V gene sequence: CDR1 GTSNPN, CDR2 SVGIG (reference sequence). V shed 3 bases, J shed 4 bases, and the junction held 10 bases outside the gene matches. This CDR3 is CAWSAKTSAFTGELFF. CDR3 coding DNA: TGTGCCTGGAGCGCGAAGACTAGCGCTTTCACCGGGGAGCTGTTTTTT.

The chain carries TRBV4-1 and TRBJ2-3; D may be TRBD1 (5 bases). The CDR3 has 16 residues. CDR1 is MGHRA, CDR2 YSYEKL, per germline. Trimming shortened V by 3 bases and J by 2 bases, and 15 bases separated the two germline ends. This CDR3 is CASSHGGREPTDTQYF. As DNA, the CDR3 is TGCGCCAGCAGCCACGGCGGCAGGGAACCCACAGATACGCAGTATTTT.

This clonotype showed up just a few times. In DNA form, the CDR3 reads TGTGCCAGCAGTTACTTCCGGACTAAAAATGAGCAGTTCTTC. Translating gives CASSYFRTKNEQFF. V usage is TRBV6-5 and J usage is TRBJ2-1, with D possibly matching TRBD2 (6 bases). Germline CDR1 is MNHEY and CDR2 is SVGAGI. Deletions cut 1 base from V and 7 bases from J, with 11 bases between. This CDR3 contains 14 residues.

The chain recombines TRBV7-9 with TRBJ2-2; 10 nucleotides align to TRBD2. The CDR3 runs 16 residues. With 5 bases clipped from V and 1 base from J, the junction kept 4 bases outside the gene matches. Germline-derived CDR1 and CDR2 are SEHNR and FQNEAQ (reference sequence). CDR3 sequence: CASSLLAGQNTGELFF. The CDR3 DNA sequence: TGTGCCAGCAGCCTACTAGCGGGGCAGAACACCGGGGAGCTGTTTTTT.

This clonotype was seen a handful of times. The chain uses TRBV5-5 and TRBJ1-1, with TRBD1 matching 8 bases. Germline CDR1 is SGHKS and CDR2 is YYEKEE (reference sequence). CDR3 length: 13 amino acids. After removal of 0 bases from V and 11 bases from J, the junction contained 6 bases not matched to a gene. The DNA of the CDR3 is TGTGCCAGCAGCTTGGGCAGGGGGCTGTGGGCTTTCTTT. The encoded protein is CASSLGRGLWAFF. Full variable domain (missing parts from reference TRBV5-5 and TRBJ1-1): DAGVTQSPTHLIKTRGQQVTLRCSPISGHKSVSWYQQVLGQGPQFIFQYYEKEERGRGNFPDRFSARQFPNYSSELNVNALLLGDSALYLCASSLGRGLWAFFGQGTRLTVV.

The chain joins TRBV5-6 to TRBJ2-5; D possibly corresponds to TRBD2 (6 bases). Germline CDR1 SGHDT, CDR2 YYEEEE. This CDR3 has 14 residues. V was cut by 4 bases and J by 5 bases, with 15 bases left in between. CDR3 sequence reads: CASSHREGRETQYF. CDR3 sequence (DNA): TGTGCCAGCAGCCACCGGGAAGGGAGGGAGACCCAGTACTTC.

The V gene is TRBV9, the J gene TRBJ2-2; TRBD2 is a possible D gene (5 bases). This CDR3 has 14 residues. The germline V gene encodes CDR1 SGDLS and CDR2 YYNGEE. V was clipped by 3 bases and J by 3 bases, with 9 bases between them. Here the CDR3 reads CASSAGGDTGELFF. CDR3 DNA: TGTGCCAGCAGCGCAGGAGGAGACACCGGGGAGCTGTTTTTT.

This chain links TRBV2 with TRBJ2-1; tentatively, D is TRBD2 (6 bases). This CDR3 spans 15 amino acids. Trimming stripped 11 bases from V and 0 bases from J, with 17 bases between. CDR1 and CDR2 (germline): SNHLY, FYNNEI. As DNA, the CDR3 is TGTGCCCCCCTGGGAGCGGGCAGCTCCTACAATGAGCAGTTCTTC. Translation gives CAPLGAGSSYNEQFF.

This clonotype was detected a few times. The chain carries TRBV24-1 and TRBJ2-7, with unresolved D. V was clipped by 5 bases and J by 0 bases, with 7 bases between them. The CDR3 runs 13 residues. The germline gives CDR1 KGHDR, CDR2 SFDVKD. CDR3 nucleotide sequence: TGTGCCACCAGTGCCGCCGCCTCCTACGAGCAGTACTTC. Translated, it gives CATSAAASYEQYF.

This clonotype was seen a few times. CDR3 sequence reads: CATSRGRINEQFF. The CDR3 DNA sequence: TGTGCCACCAGCAGGGGACGAATCAATGAGCAGTTCTTC. The J gene is TRBJ2-1, the V gene TRBV15; possibly TRBD1 or TRBD2 for D (5 bases each). Germline V gene data show CDR1 as LNHNV and CDR2 as YYDKDF (reference sequence). This CDR3 is built from 13 residues. V was shortened by 3 bases and J by 6 bases, with 9 bases between the two germline ends.